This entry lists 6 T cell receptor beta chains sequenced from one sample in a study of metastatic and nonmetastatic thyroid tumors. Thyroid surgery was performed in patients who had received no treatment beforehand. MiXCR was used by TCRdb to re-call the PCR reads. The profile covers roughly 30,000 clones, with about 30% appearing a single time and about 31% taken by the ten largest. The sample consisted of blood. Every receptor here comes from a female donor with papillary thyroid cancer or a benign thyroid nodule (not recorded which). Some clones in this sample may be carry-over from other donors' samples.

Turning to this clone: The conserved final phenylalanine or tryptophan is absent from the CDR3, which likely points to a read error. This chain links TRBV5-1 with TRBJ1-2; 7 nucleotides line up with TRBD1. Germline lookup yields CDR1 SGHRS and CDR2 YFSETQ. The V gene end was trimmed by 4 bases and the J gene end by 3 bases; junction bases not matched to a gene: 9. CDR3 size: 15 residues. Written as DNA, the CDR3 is TGCGCCAGCAGCCGACAGGGTATCAAGGACTATGGCTACACCCTC. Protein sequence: CASSRQGIKDYGYTL.

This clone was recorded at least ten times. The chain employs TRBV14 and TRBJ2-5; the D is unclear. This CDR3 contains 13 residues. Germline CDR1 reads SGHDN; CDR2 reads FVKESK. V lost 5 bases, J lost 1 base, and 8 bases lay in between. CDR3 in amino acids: CASSWTVQETQYF. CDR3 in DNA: TGTGCCAGCAGCTGGACGGTCCAAGAGACCCAGTACTTC.

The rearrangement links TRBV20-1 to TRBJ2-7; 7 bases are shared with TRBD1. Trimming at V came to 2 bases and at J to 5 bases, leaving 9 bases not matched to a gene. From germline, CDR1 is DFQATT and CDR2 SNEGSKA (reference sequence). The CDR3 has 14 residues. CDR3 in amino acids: CSARLQQGIHEQYF. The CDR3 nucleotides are TGCAGTGCTAGACTTCAACAGGGGATTCACGAGCAGTACTTC.

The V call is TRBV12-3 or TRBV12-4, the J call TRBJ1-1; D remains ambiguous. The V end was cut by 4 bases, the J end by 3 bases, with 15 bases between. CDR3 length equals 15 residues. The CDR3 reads CASSSPWTSHTEAFF. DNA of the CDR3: TGTGCCAGCAGTTCCCCCTGGACCTCCCACACTGAAGCTTTCTTT.

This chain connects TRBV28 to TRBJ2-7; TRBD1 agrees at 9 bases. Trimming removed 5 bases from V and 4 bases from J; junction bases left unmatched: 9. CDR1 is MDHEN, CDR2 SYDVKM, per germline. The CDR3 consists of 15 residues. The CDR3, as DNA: TGTGCCAGCAGTGCCGGGACAGGGACCGTGTACGAGCAGTACTTC. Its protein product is CASSAGTGTVYEQYF.

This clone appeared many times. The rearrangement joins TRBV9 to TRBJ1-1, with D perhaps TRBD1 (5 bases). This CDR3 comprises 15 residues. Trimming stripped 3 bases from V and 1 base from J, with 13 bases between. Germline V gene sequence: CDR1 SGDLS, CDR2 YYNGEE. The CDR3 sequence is CASSGPEGRNTEAFF. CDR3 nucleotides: TGTGCCAGCAGCGGGCCGGAGGGGCGGAACACTGAAGCTTTCTTT.